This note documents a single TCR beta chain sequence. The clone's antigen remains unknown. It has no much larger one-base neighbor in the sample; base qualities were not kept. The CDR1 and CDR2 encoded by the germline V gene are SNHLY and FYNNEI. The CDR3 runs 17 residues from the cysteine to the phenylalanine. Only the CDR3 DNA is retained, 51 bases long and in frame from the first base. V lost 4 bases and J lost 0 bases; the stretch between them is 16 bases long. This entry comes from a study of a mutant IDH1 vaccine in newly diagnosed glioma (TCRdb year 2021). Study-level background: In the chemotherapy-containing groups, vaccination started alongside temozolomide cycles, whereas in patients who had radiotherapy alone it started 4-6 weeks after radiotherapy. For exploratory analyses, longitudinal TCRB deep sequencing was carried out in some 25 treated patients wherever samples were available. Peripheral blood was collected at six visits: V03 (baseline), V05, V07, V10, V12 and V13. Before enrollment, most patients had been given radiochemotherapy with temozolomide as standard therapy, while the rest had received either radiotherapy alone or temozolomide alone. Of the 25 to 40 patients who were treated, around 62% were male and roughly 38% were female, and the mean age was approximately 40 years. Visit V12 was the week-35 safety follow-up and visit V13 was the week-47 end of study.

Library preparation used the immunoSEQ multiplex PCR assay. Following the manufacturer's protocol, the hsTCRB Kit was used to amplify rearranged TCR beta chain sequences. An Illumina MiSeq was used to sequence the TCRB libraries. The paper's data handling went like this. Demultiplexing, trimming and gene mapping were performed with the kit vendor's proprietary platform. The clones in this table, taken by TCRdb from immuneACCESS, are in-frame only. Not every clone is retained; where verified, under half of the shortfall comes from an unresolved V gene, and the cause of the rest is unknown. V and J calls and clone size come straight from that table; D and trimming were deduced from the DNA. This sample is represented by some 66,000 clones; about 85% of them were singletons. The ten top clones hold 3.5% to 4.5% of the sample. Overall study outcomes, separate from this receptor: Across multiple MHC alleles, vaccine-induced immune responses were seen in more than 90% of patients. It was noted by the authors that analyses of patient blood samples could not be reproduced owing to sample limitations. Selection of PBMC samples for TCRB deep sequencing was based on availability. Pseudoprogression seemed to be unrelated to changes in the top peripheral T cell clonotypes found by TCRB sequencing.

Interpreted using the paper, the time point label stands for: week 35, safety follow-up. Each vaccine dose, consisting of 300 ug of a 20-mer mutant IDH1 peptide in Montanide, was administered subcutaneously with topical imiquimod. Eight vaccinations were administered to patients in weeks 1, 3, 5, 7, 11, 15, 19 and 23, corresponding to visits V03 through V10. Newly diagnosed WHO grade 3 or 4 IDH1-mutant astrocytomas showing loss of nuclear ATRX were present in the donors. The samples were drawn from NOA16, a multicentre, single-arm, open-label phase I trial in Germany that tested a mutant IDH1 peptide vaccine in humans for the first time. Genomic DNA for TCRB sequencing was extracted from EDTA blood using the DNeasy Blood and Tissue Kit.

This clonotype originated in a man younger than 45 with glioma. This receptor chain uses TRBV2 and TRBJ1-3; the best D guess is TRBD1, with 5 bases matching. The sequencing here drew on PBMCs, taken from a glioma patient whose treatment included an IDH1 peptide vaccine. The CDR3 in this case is CASSVLLMTASGNTIYF. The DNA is TGTGCCAGCAGTGTGCTTCTGATGACAGCCTCTGGAAACACCATATATTTT.